The TCR beta chain under discussion was sequenced for a study of T cell repertoires in cytomegalovirus infection. In the case of this clonotype: Its antigen remains unknown.

Germline V gene sequence: CDR1 SEHNR, CDR2 FQNEAQ (reference sequence). The CDR3 has 17 residues. The junction had 13 bases not matched to a gene; V was cut back by 5 bases and J by 3 bases. MiXCR, applied by TCRdb to the reads, yields one record per CDR3 protein. The sample holds roughly 700,000 distinct CDR3 sequences, approximately 33% seen once. The starting material was cultured PBMCs, obtained from culture after CMV antigen stimulation. The genes are TRBV7-9 and TRBJ2-7, with 10 bases fitting TRBD1. The receptor comes from a human donor in good health (CMV status not recorded). Some clones in this sample may be carry-over from other donors' samples. The CDR3 coding sequence is TGTGCCAGCAGCCCGCAAGGAGCGACAGGGGGCAACTACGAGCAGTACTTC. Translation: CASSPQGATGGNYEQYF.